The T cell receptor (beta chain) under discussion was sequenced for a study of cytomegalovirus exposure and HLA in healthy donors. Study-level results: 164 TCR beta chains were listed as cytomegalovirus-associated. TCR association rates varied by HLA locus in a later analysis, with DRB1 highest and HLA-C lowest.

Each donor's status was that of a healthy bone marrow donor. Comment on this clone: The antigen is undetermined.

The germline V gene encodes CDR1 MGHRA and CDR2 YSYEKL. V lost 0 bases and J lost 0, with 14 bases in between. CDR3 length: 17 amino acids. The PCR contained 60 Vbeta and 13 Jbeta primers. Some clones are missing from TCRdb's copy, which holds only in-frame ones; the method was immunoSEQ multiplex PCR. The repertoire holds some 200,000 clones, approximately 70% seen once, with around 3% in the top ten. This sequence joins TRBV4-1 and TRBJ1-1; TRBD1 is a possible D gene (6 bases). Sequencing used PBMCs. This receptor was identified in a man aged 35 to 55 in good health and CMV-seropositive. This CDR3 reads CASSQDRGGIMNTEAFF. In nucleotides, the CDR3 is TGCGCCAGCAGCCAAGATCGTGGGGGCATTATGAACACTGAAGCTTTCTTT.